The source of this T cell receptor beta chain is a study of cytomegalovirus exposure and HLA in healthy donors. Study in general: Out of around 360 genotyped donors, about 81% belonged to the Caucasian-associated ancestry cluster.

Primers included in the PCR were 60 Vbeta and 13 Jbeta primers. In the original analysis: Roughly 11 million of the about 80 million unique TCR beta chains counted in a later analysis were shared. Profiling relied on immunoSEQ multiplex PCR, and the TCRdb table lists in-frame clones only, not all of them. That table furnishes V, J and clone size, whereas the DNA furnished D and trimming. The profile shows about 37,000 clones, around 81% of them singletons. Germline assignment: CDR1 LNHDA and CDR2 SQIVND (reference sequence). This CDR3 region has 12 residues. V shed 9 bases and J shed 4 bases, with 10 bases lying between them.

The receptor comes from a woman between 40 and 50 years old in good health and CMV-seronegative. Sequenced input: PBMCs. This sequence joins TRBV19 and TRBJ1-5; no clear D. CDR3 sequence reads: CASRNSNQPQHF. The CDR3 DNA reads as TGTGCCAGCAGGAACAGTAATCAGCCCCAGCATTTT.